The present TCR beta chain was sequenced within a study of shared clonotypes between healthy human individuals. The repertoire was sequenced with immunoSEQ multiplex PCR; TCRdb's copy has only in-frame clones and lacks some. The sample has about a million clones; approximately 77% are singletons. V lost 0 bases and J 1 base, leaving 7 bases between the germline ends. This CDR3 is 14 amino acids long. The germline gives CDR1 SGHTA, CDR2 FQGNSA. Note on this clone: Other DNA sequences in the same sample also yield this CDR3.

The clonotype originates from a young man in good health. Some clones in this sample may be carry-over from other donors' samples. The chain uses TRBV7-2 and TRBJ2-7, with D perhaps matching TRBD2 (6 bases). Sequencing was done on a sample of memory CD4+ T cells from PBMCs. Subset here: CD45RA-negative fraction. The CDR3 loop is CASSLAGLSYEQYF. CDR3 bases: TGTGCCAGCAGCTTAGCGGGACTTTCCTACGAGCAGTACTTC.